The entry below describes one TCR beta chain. The antigen remains undetermined. This record comes from a study of OX40 agonist ivuxolimab in advanced cancers. On the study more broadly: Participants averaged around 60 years of age (range 23 to 79) and were 82.7% male. Three individuals attained partial responses, comprising one hepatocellular carcinoma case and two cutaneous melanoma cases. Study-level findings and limits: Blood T cells, both CD4+ and CD8+, expanded clonally by week 6 at 0.1 to 3.0 mg/kg.

V was shortened by 5 bases and J by 8 bases, with 15 bases between the two germline ends. The CDR3 sequence is 13 residues long. The V gene's germline CDR1 is SGHAT and CDR2 FQNNGV. Some clones are missing from TCRdb's copy, which holds only in-frame ones; the method was immunoSEQ multiplex PCR. The table records some 70,000 clones, around 86% of them present only once. Any history of autoimmune disease or systemic immunosuppression disqualified patients. The source is an adult with an advanced solid tumor such as melanoma, head and neck, liver or kidney cancer. The chain carries TRBV11-2 and TRBJ1-2; D possibly corresponds to TRBD1 (6 bases). This specimen consisted of CD4+ or CD8+ T cells sorted from blood, obtained in a trial of the OX40 agonist ivuxolimab. CDR3 DNA: TGTGCCAGCAGCCCGCCAGGGGAGAAAGGCTACACCTTC. The encoded protein is CASSPPGEKGYTF.